One and the same sample provided the 12 T cell receptor beta chains below, sequenced in a study of human T cells and chemical hapten exposure. The time point denotes: patch test 3, about 24 weeks after DPC sensitization. This sample's treatment: therapeutic diphenylcyclopropenone sensitization with weekly scalp DPC. A single record per CDR3 protein comes from TCRdb applying MiXCR to the RACE reads. Among 110,000 or so distinct CDR3 sequences listed, 30% to 35% were seen once. Sample: whole blood, taken in connection with sensitization to the hapten diphenylcyclopropenone (DPC). The receptors here all came from a man aged 40-49 years with alopecia areata. Some clones in this sample may be carry-over from other donors' samples.

The V gene is TRBV7-2, the J gene TRBJ1-3, with D possibly matching TRBD1 (6 bases). V was cut by 2 bases and J by 7 bases, with 6 bases left in between. The germline V gene has CDR1 SGHTA and CDR2 FQGNSA. The CDR3 length is 12 residues. CDR3 residues: CASSLQGNTIYF. The CDR3 DNA follows: TGTGCCAGCAGCTTACAGGGGAACACCATATATTTT.

This clonotype turned up a few times. The rearrangement joins TRBV6-5 to TRBJ2-6; D perhaps matches TRBD2 (5 bases). The length of the CDR3 is 15 residues. Trimming left V 2 bases short and J 4 bases short, with 9 bases between. Germline loops: CDR1 MNHEY, CDR2 SVGAGI. DNA of the CDR3: TGTGCCAGCAGTTACGAGGGATCAGGGGCCAACGTCCTGACTTTC. Translation: CASSYEGSGANVLTF.

The chain recombines TRBV6-1 with TRBJ2-3, with 9 bases that match TRBD2. There are 15 residues in the CDR3. The germline CDR1 and CDR2 sequences are MNHNS and SASEGT. The junction had 4 bases not matched to a gene; V was cut back by 6 bases and J by 0 bases. CDR3 protein: CASRLAGISTDTQYF. CDR3 nucleotide sequence: TGTGCCAGCAGACTAGCGGGCATTAGCACAGATACGCAGTATTTT.

The chain carries TRBV7-2 and TRBJ2-1, with D tentatively TRBD1 (6 bases). The CDR3 runs 19 residues. Trimming left V 5 bases short and J 0 bases short, with 23 bases between. Per the germline V gene, CDR1 is SGHTA and CDR2 is FQGNSA. The CDR3 spells CASSTPGHKRRGSYNEQFF. In DNA form, the CDR3 reads TGTGCCAGCAGCACCCCGGGACACAAAAGAAGGGGCTCCTACAATGAGCAGTTCTTC.

This clonotype occurred once. The chain recombines TRBV11-3 with TRBJ2-3; 9 bases fit TRBD2. CDR1 is SGHNT and CDR2 is YENEEA in the germline V gene. The trim removed 5 bases at V and 4 bases at J, leaving 13 bases unmatched. CDR3 length: 17 residues. The CDR3 bases are TGTGCCAGCAGCCCCGGGGTAGCGGGAGATTTGGCAGATACGCAGTATTTT. Translating it yields CASSPGVAGDLADTQYF.

This clonotype was seen many times. The V gene is TRBV6-2 or TRBV6-3, the J gene TRBJ2-6, with D perhaps matching TRBD2 (6 bases). The germline V gene encodes CDR1 MNHEY and CDR2 SVGEGT. V dropped 0 bases and J dropped 3 bases, with 6 bases sitting between them. The CDR3 is 15 amino acids. CDR3: CASSYSTSGANVLTF. The CDR3 nucleotides read TGTGCCAGCAGTTACTCGACTAGTGGGGCCAACGTCCTGACTTTC.

This chain joins TRBV29-1 and TRBJ1-3; perhaps TRBD1 as D (6 bases). CDR1 and CDR2 (germline): SQVTM, ANQGSEA. The germline V and J ends were trimmed by 4 bases and 1 base, with 11 bases remaining between them. The CDR3 has 14 amino acids. The CDR3 region is CSVVLRGSGNTIYF. The CDR3 nucleotides read TGCAGCGTTGTTCTCAGGGGATCTGGAAACACCATATATTTT.

This clonotype has a handful of counts. The rearrangement uses TRBV28 and TRBJ2-7, with D possibly being TRBD1 or TRBD2 (5 bases each). Germline CDR1 and CDR2: MDHEN and SYDVKM. V was shortened by 5 bases and J by 3 bases, with 17 bases between the two germline ends. This CDR3 comprises 15 residues. For the CDR3, the DNA is TGTGCCAGCAGTATATCCGGGACGGAAGACTACGAGCAGTACTTC. Translated: CASSISGTEDYEQYF.

The chain carries TRBV20-1 and TRBJ2-4; D unclear. From germline, CDR1 is DFQATT and CDR2 SNEGSKA (reference sequence). This CDR3 is built from 14 residues. The V end was cut by 5 bases, the J end by 0 bases, with 11 bases between. CDR3 residues: CSAFLTLAKNIQYF. The CDR3, as DNA: TGCAGTGCTTTCTTGACATTAGCCAAAAACATTCAGTACTTC.

This sequence joins TRBV9 and TRBJ1-4, with D possibly being TRBD1 (5 bases). This CDR3 is built from 14 residues. Trimming stripped 0 bases from V and 8 bases from J, with 11 bases between. Germline values: CDR1 SGDLS, CDR2 YYNGEE. The DNA for the CDR3 is TGTGCCAGCAGCGTAGGGGGCGCCGGGGAAAAACTGTTTTTT. This translates into CASSVGGAGEKLFF. Full variable domain (remainder filled in from reference TRBV9 and TRBJ1-4): DSGVTQTPKHLITATGQRVTLRCSPRSGDLSVYWYQQSLDQGLQFLIQYYNGEERAKGNILERFSAQQFPDLHSELNLSSLELGDSALYFCASSVGGAGEKLFFGSGTQLSVL.

The V and J genes are TRBV6-2 or TRBV6-3 and TRBJ1-5, with D possibly TRBD1 on 6 matching bases. The CDR3 length is 18 residues. Trimming stripped 2 bases from V and 0 bases from J, with 17 bases between. Germline lookup yields CDR1 MNHEY and CDR2 SVGEGT. The chain's CDR3 is CASSYDRTDPYSNQPQHF. The DNA for the CDR3 is TGTGCCAGCAGTTACGACAGGACGGATCCTTATAGCAATCAGCCCCAGCATTTT.

The chain joins TRBV5-1 to TRBJ2-2; TRBD1 matches 8 bases. This CDR3 is built from 20 residues. Trimming at V came to 0 bases and at J to 0 bases, leaving 13 bases not matched to a gene. Germline V gives CDR1 SGHRS, CDR2 YFSETQ. This CDR3 reads CASSLAATGGSNANTGELFF. In DNA form, the CDR3 reads TGCGCCAGCAGCTTGGCGGCAACAGGGGGATCAAACGCGAACACCGGGGAGCTGTTTTTT.